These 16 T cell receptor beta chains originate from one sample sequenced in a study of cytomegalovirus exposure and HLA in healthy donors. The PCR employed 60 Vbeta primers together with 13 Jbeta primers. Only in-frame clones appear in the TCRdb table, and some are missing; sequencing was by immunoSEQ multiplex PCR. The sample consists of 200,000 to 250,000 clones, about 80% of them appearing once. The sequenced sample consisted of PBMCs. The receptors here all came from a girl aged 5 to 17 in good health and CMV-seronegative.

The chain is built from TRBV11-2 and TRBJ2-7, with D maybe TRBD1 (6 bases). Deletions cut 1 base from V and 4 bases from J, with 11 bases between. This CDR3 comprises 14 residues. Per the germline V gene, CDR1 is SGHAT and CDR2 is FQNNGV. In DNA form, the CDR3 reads TGTGCCAGCAGCTTAGGGCAGGGGACATACGAGCAGTACTTC. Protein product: CASSLGQGTYEQYF.

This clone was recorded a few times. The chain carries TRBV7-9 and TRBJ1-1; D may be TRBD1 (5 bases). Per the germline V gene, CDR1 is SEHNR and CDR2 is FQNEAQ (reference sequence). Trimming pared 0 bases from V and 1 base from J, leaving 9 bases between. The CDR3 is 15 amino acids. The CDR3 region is CASSLAGVGNTEAFF. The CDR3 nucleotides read TGTGCCAGCAGCTTAGCAGGGGTGGGGAACACTGAAGCTTTCTTT.

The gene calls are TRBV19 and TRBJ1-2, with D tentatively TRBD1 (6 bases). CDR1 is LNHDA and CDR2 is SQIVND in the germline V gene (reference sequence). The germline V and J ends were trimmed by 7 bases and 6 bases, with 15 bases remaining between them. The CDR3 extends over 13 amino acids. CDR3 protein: CASNTGQFDGYTF. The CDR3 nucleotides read TGTGCCAGTAATACGGGACAATTCGATGGCTACACCTTC.

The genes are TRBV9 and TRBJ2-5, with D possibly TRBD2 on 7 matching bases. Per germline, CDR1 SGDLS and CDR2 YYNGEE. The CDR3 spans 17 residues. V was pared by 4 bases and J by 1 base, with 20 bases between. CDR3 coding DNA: TGTGCCAGCAGCCCCGGGTTGTTAGGGGGGGCCCAAGAGACCCAGTACTTC. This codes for CASSPGLLGGAQETQYF. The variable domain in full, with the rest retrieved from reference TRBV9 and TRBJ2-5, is DSGVTQTPKHLITATGQRVTLRCSPRSGDLSVYWYQQSLDQGLQFLIQYYNGEERAKGNILERFSAQQFPDLHSELNLSSLELGDSALYFCASSPGLLGGAQETQYFGPGTRLLVL.

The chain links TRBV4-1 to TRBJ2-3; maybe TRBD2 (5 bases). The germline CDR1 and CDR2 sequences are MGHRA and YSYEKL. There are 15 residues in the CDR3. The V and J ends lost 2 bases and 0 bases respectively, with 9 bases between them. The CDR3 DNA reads TGCGCCAGCAGCCAAAGGGAGTCAAGCACAGATACGCAGTATTTT. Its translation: CASSQRESSTDTQYF.

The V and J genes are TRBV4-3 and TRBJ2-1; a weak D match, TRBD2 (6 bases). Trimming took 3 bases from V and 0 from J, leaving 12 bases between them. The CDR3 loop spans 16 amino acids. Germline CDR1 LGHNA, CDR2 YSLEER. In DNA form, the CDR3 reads TGCGCCAGCAGCCAGGGAGGCCCTAGCTCCTACAATGAGCAGTTCTTC. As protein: CASSQGGPSSYNEQFF.

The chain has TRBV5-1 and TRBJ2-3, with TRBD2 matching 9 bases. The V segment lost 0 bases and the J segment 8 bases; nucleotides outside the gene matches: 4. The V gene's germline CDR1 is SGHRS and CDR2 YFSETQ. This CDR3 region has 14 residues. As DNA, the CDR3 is TGCGCCAGCAGCTTGGTGCGGGGGGGAGTTACGCAGTATTTT. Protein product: CASSLVRGGVTQYF.

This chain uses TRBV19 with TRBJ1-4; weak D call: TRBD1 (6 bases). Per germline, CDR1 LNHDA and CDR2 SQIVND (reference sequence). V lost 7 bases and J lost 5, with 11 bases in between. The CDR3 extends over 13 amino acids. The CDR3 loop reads CASKAQGNEKLFF. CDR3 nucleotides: TGTGCCAGTAAGGCGCAGGGGAATGAAAAACTGTTTTTT.

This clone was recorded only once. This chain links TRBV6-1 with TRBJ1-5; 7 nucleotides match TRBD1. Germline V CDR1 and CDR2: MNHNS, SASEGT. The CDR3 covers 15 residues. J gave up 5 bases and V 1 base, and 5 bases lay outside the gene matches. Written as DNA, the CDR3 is TGTGCCAGCAGTGAAGTCAGGGGGAGAGATCAGCCCCAGCATTTT. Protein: CASSEVRGRDQPQHF.

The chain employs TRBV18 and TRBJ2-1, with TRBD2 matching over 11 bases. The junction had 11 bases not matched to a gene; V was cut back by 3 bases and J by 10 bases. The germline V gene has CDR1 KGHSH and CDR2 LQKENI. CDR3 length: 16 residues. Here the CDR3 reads CASSPKVTSGSQEQFF. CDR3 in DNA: TGTGCCAGCTCACCGAAAGTAACTAGCGGGAGCCAAGAGCAGTTCTTC.

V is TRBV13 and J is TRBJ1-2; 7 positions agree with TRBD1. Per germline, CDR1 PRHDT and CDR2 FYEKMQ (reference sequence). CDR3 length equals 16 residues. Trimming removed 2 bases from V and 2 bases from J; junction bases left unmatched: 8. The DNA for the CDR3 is TGTGCCAGCAGCTTAATCTCACTGACAGGGAACTATGGCTACACCTTC. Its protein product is CASSLISLTGNYGYTF.

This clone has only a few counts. In nucleotides, the CDR3 is TGTGCCAGCATCTCGGGACAGCTTGTCAATCAGCCCCAGCATTTT. Its protein product is CASISGQLVNQPQHF. The V call is TRBV6-6, the J call TRBJ1-5, with 7 bases matching TRBD1. CDR3 length equals 15 residues. The V gene's germline CDR1 is MNHNY and CDR2 SVGAGI (reference sequence). The V gene end was trimmed by 7 bases and the J gene end by 3 bases; junction bases not matched to a gene: 9.

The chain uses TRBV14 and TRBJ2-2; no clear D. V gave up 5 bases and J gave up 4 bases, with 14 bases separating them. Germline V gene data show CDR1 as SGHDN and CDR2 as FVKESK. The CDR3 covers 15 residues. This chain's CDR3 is CASSEFQLSTGELFF. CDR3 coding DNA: TGTGCCAGCAGCGAATTCCAGTTGTCCACCGGGGAGCTGTTTTTT.

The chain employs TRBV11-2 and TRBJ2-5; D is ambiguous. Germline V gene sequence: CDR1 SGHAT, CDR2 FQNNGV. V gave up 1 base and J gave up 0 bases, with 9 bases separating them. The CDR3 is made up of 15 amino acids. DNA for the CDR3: TGTGCCAGCAGCTTAGGGCCTTGGTACCAAGAGACCCAGTACTTC. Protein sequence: CASSLGPWYQETQYF.

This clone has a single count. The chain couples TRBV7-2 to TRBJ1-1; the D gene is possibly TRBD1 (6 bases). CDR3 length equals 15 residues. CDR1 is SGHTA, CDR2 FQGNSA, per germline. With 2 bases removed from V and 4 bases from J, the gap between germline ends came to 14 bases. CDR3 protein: CASSLSVGGATEAFF. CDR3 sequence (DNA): TGTGCCAGCAGCTTAAGCGTTGGGGGGGCCACTGAAGCTTTCTTT.

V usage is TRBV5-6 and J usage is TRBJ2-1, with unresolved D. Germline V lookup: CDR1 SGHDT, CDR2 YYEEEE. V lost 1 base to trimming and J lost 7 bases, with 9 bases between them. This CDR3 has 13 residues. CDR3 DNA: TGTGCCAGCAGCTTGCCACCGGTTAATGAGCAGTTCTTC. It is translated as CASSLPPVNEQFF.